This record covers a single TCR beta chain. The antigen is not known. This sample was taken from a study of cytomegalovirus exposure and HLA in healthy donors. Study conclusions and caveats: Among donors in an Asian-associated ancestry cluster, a later analysis reportedly found fewer N-insertions than the approximately 700-donor mean.

Between the trimmed V and J ends, which lost 4 bases and 2 bases, there was a span of 12 bases. The CDR3 loop spans 14 amino acids. Germline V CDR1 and CDR2: MDHEN, SYDVKM. Both 60 Vbeta primers and 13 Jbeta primers went into the PCR. Method: immunoSEQ multiplex PCR; TCRdb's copy keeps in-frame clones and lacks some. This table has 150,000 to 200,000 clones, around 80% appearing once. This receptor was taken from a girl aged 2 to 10 in good health and CMV-seropositive. The rearrangement uses TRBV28 and TRBJ2-7, with D possibly TRBD2 on 5 matching bases. Sequencing was performed on PBMCs. CDR3 residues: CASSSRRSTYEQYF. In DNA form, the CDR3 reads TGTGCCAGCAGTTCTAGGAGGAGTACCTACGAGCAGTACTTC.